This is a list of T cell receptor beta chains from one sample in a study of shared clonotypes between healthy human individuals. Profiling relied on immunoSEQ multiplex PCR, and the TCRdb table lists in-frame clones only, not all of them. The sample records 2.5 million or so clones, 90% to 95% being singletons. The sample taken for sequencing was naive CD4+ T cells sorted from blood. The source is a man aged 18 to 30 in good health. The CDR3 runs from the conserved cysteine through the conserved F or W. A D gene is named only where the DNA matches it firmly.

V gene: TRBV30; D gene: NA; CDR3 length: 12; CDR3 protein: CAQKESGNIQYF
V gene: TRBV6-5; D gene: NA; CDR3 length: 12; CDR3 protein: CASSYGKDTQYF
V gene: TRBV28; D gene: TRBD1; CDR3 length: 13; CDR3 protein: CASSPTGNYGYTF
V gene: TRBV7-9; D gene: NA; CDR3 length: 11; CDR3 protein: CASSSLYEQYF
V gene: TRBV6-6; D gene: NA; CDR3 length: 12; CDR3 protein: CASSYLTDTQYF
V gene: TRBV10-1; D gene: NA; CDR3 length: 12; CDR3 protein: CASTIAGQPQHF
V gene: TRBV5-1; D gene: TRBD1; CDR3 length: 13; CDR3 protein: CASSLRTGAEAFF
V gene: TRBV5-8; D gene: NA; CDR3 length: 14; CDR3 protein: CASSTPPASDEQFF
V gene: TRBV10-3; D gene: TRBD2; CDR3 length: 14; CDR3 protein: CAIRTSGGTYEQYF
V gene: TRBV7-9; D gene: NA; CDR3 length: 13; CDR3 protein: CASSPLGLETQYF
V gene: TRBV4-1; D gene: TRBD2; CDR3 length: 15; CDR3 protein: CASSQDRASGEPVFF
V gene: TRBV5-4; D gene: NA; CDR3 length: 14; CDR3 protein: CASSATGTSYEQYF
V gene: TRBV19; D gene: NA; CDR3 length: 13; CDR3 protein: CASSQGTLQPQHF
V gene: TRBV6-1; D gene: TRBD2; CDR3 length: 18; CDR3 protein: CASSAQPRGGAKYNEQFF
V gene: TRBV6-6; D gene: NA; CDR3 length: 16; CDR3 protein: CASRHSGGPISYEQYF
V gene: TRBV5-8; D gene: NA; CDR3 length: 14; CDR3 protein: CASGPRLTNEKLFF
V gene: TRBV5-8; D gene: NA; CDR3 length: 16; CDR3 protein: CASRPLDLLGTYEQYF
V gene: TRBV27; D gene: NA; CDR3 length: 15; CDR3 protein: CASSLGGASYNEQFF
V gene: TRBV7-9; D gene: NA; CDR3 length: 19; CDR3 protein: CASSSSAGRESNSGNTIYF
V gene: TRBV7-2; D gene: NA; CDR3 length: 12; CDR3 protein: CASSPFAGEQYF
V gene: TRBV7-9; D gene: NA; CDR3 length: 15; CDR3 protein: CASSRVGGITDTQYF
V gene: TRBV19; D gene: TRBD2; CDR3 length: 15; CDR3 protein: CASSVLAGEGNEQFF
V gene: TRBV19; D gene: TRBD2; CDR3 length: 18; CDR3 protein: CASSLAGGARGTDNEQFF
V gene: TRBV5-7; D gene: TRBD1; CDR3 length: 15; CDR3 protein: CASSQDRDGANVLTF
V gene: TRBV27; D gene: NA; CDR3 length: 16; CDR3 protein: CASSTFGEGQNEKLFF
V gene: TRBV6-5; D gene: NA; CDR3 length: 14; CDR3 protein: CASREPGTVPTIYF
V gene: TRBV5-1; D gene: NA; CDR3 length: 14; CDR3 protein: CASSPGGTPYEQYF
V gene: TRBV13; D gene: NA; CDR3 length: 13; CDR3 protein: CATRTESSYEQYF
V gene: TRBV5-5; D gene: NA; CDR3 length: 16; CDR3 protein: CASRMTPGTTNEKLFF
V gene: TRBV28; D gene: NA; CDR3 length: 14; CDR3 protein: CASSLYQGRGGYTF
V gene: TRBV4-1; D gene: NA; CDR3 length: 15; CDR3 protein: CASSRNTGANTEAFF
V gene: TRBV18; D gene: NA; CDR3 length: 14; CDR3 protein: CASSPQGDSYEQYF
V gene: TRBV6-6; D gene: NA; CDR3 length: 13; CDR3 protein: CASRRISNQPQHF
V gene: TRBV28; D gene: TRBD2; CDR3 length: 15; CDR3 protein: CASSSPGGSSYEQYF
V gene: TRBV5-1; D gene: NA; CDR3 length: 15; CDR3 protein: CASPYPLAGQETQYF
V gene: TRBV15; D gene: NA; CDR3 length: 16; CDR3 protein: CATSRDLSGYAYEQYF
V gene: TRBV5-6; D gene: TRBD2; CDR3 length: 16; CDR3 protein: CASSPTTSGGWETQYF
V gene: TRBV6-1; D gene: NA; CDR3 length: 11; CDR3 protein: CASSEALFLLF
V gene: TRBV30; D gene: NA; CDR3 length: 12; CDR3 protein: CAWSRNGDGYTF
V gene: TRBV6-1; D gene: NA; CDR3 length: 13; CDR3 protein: CASRQQPNYGYTF
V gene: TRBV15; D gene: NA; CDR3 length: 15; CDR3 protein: CATSRDLQRNQPQHF
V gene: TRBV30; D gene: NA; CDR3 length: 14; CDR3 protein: CAWSLGRGNSPLHF
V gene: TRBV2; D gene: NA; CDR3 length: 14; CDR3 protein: CASLEQRTNEKLFF
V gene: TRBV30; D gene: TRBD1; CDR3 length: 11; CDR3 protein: CAWRRTGEQYF
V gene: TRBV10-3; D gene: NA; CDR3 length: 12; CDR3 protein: CAIMEAGTPYTF
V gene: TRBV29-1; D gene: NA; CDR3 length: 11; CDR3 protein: CSGGTSYEQYF
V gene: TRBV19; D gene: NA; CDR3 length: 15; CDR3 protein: CASSPFIGRMDEQFF
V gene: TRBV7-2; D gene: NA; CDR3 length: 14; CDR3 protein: CASSSPALSGELFF
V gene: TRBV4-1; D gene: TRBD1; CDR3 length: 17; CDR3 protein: CASSQSPGQGSQETQYF
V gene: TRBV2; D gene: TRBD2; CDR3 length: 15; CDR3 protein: CASSEQASGEDEQYF
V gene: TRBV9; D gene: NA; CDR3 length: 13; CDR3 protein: CASSVAGVGELFF
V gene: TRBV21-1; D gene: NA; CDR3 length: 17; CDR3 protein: CASSKSAMDTRTDTQYF
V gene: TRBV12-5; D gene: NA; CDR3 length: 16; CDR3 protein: CASGLWAGATNEKLFF
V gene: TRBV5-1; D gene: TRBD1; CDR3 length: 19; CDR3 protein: CASSLMTGVSRSGANVLTF
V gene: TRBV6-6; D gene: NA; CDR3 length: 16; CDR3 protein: CASSYSAGREGNTIYF
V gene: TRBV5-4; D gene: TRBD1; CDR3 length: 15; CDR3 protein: CASSPGTGPLETQYF